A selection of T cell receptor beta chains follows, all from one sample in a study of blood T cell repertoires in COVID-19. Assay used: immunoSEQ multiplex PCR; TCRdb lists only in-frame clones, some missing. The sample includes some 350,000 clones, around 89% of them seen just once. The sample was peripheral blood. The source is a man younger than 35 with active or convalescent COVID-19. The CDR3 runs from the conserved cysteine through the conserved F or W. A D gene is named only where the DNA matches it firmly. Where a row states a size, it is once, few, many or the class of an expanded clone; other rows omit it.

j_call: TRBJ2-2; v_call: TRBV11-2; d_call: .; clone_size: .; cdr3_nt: TGTGCCAGCAGCTTAAACCGGGTTGCGAACACCGGGGAGCTGTTTTTT; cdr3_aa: CASSLNRVANTGELFF
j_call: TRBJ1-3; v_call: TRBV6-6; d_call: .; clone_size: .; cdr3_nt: TGTGCCAGCAGTTCGCCAGGGGACATCTCTGGAAACACCATATATTTT; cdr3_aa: CASSSPGDISGNTIYF
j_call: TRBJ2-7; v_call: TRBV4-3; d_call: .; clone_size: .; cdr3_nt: TGCGCCAGCAGCCAAGAGGGGACACCTAACTACGAGCAGTACTTC; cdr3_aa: CASSQEGTPNYEQYF
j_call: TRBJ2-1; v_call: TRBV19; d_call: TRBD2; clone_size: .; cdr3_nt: TGTGCCAGTAGTATGGGACTAGCGGATTACTACAATGAGCAGTTCTTC; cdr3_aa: CASSMGLADYYNEQFF
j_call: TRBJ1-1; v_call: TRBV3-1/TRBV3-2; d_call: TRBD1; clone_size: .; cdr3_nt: TGTGCCAGCAGCCAAGATAGGGCCGGGACAGGGCGGACTGAAGCTTTCTTT; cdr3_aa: CASSQDRAGTGRTEAFF
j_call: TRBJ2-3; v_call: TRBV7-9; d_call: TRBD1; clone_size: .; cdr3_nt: TGTGCCAGCAGCAAGAGACAGGGTTTGACAGATACGCAGTATTTT; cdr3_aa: CASSKRQGLTDTQYF
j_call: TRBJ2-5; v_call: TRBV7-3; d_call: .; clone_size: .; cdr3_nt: TGTGCCAGCAGCTTAAGGGGCGGTGCAGGTCAAGAGACCCAGTACTTC; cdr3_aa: CASSLRGGAGQETQYF
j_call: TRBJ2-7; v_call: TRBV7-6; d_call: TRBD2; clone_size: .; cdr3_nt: TGTGCCAGCAGCTCGCTAGCGGGGGGGACCTACGAGCAGTACTTC; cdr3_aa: CASSSLAGGTYEQYF
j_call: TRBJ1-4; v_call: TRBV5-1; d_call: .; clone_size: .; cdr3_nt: TGCGCCAGCAGCCTCCAAGGGGAACTGTTTTTT; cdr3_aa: CASSLQGELFF
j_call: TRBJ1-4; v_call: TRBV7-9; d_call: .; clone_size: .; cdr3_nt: TGTGCCAGCCGGGGGGGCCTTAATGAAAAACTGTTTTTT; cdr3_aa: CASRGGLNEKLFF
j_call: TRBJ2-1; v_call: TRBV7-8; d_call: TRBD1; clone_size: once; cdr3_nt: TGTGCCAGCAGCCCGTCAGGGGGACAGGGGTACGATGAGCAGTTCTTC; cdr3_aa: CASSPSGGQGYDEQFF
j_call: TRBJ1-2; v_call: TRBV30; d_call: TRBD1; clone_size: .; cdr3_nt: TGTGCCTGGAGTAGGGGGCTACCTAACTATGGCTACACCTTC; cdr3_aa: CAWSRGLPNYGYTF
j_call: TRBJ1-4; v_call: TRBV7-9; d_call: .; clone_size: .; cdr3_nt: TGTGCCAGCAGCTCCCCCAGTGTAAATGAAAAACTGTTTTTT; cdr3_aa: CASSSPSVNEKLFF
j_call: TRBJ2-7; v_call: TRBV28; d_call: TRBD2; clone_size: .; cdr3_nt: TGTGCCAGCAGTTCCCCAGGCGGGAGTAGGTACGAGCAGTACTTC; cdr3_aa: CASSSPGGSRYEQYF
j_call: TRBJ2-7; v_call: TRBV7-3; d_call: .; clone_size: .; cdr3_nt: TGTGCCAGCAGCAACCCAGGTGAATACGAGCAGTACTTC; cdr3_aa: CASSNPGEYEQYF
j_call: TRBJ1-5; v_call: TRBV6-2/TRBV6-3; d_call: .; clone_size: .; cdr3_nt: TGTGCCAGCAGTTACTCGAGAGGGATCGATCAGCCCCAGCATTTT; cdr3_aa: CASSYSRGIDQPQHF
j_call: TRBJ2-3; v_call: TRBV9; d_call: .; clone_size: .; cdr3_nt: TGTGCCAGCAGCGTAGGTAGGGGGAGCACAGATACGCAGTATTTT; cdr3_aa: CASSVGRGSTDTQYF
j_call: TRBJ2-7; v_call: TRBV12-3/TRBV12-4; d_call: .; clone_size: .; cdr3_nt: TGTGCCAGCAGTTCAACAATGACCTACGAGCAGTACTTC; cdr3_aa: CASSSTMTYEQYF
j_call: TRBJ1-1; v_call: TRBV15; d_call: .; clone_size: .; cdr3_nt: TGTGCCACCAGCAGAGATTGGGGGAGGGAGGCTCTGAACACTGAAGCTTTCTTT; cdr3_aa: CATSRDWGREALNTEAFF
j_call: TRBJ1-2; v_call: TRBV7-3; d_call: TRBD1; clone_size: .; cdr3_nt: TGTGCCAGCAGCTTATTCTCCCCGGCCTCAGGGGGTGGCTACACCTTC; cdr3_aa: CASSLFSPASGGGYTF
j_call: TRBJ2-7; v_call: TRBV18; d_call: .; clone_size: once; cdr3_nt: TGTGCCAGCTCACCACCGTCCAGCGGCGGGTACGAGCAGTACTTC; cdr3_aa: CASSPPSSGGYEQYF
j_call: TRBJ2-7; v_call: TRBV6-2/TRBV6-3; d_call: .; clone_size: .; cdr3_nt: TGTGCCAGCAGTTCAGGGGTACCCTACGAGCAGTACTTC; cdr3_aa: CASSSGVPYEQYF
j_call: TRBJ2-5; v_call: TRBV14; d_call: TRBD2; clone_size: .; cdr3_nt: TGTGCCAGCAGCCTTTGGACTAGCTCCTCCGGAGAGACCCAGTACTTC; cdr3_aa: CASSLWTSSSGETQYF
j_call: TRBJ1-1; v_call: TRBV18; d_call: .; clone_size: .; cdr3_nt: TGTGCCAGCTCACCAGGGCTCGCTGAAGCTTTCTTT; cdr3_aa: CASSPGLAEAFF
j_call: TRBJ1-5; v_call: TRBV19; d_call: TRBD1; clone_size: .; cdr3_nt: TGTGCCAGTACCTCGGACAGGGGAAGCAATCAGCCCCAGCATTTT; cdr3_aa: CASTSDRGSNQPQHF
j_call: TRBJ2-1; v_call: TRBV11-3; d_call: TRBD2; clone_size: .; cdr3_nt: TGTGCCAGCAGCTTGCGGGGGGAGCGGGAGGGCCGAGAGCAGTTCTTC; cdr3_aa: CASSLRGEREGREQFF
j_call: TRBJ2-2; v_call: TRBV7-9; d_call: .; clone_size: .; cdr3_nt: TGTGCCAGCAGCTTAGAACAGGTCTTTAACACCGGGGAGCTGTTTTTT; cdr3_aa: CASSLEQVFNTGELFF
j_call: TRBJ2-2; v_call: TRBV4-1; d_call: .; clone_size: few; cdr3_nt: TGCGCCAGCAGCCAAGATTCCGGCGGGGCCGGGGAGCTGTTTTTT; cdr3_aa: CASSQDSGGAGELFF
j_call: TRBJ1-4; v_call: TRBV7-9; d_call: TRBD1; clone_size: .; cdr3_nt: TGTGCCAGCAGAAGGGACAGTAGGGAAAAACTGTTTTTT; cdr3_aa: CASRRDSREKLFF
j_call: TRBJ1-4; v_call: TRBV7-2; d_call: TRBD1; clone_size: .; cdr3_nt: TGTGCCAGCAGCTCACAGGCAGGGGGCGACGGAAAACTGTTTTTT; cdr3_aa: CASSSQAGGDGKLFF
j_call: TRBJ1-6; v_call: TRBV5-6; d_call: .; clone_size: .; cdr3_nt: TGTGCCAGCAGCTTAAAATTCAGCTATAATTCACCCCTCCACTTT; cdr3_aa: CASSLKFSYNSPLHF
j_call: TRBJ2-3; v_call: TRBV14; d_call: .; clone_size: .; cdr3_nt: TGTGCCAGCAGCCAAGGTGGGGCGAGCACAGATACGCAGTATTTT; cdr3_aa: CASSQGGASTDTQYF
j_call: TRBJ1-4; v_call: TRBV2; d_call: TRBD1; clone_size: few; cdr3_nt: TGTGCCAGCTGTTGGCCCAAAGATGGGGACAGGGCCGGGAGTGAAAAACTGTTTTTT; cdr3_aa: CASCWPKDGDRAGSEKLFF
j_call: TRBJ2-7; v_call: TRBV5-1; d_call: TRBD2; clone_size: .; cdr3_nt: TGCGCCAGCAGCTTGGGACTAGCGGAACTCGAGCAGTACTTC; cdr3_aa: CASSLGLAELEQYF
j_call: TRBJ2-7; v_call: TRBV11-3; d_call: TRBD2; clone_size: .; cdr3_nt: TGTGCCAGCAGCAAGACTACCGGCCCTAGCGGGAGTCGCGAGCAGTACTTC; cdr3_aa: CASSKTTGPSGSREQYF
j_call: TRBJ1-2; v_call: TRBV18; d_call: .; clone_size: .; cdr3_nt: TGTGCCAGTACGTCAGGGTTTGACTATGGCTACACCTTC; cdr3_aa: CASTSGFDYGYTF
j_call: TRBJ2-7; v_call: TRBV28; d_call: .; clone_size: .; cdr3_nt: TGTGCCAGCAGTTTATTGGGCAGCGAGCAGTACTTC; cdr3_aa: CASSLLGSEQYF
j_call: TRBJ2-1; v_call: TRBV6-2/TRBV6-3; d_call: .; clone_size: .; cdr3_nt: TGTGCCAGCAGTGGGCCCTCGGACTATATTATCACCGATGAGCAGTTCTTC; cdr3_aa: CASSGPSDYIITDEQFF
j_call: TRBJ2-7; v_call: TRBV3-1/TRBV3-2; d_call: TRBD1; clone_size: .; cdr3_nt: TGTGCCAGCAGCCAAGACCACACCGGGACAGGGGCCTACGAGCAGTACTTC; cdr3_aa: CASSQDHTGTGAYEQYF
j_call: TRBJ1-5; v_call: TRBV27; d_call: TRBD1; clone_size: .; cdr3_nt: TGTGCCAGCTGGGGACAGGGCGGTCAGCCCCAGCATTTT; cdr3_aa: CASWGQGGQPQHF
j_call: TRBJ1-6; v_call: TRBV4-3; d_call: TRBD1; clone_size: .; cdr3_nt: TGCGCCAGCAGCCAAGATCGACAGGGGGCTTATTCACCCCTCCACTTT; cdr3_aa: CASSQDRQGAYSPLHF
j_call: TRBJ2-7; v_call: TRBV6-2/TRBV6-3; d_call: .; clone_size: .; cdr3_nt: TGTGCCAGCAGTCCCGGGAATTACCCCTACGAGCAGTACTTC; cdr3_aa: CASSPGNYPYEQYF
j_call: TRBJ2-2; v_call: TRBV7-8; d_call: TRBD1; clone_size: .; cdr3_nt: TGTGCCAGCAGCTTAATTTGGCGGGACAGGGTTTTTTCCGGGGAGCTGTTTTTT; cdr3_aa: CASSLIWRDRVFSGELFF
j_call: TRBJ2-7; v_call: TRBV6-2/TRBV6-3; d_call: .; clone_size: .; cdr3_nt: TGTGCCAGCAGTTACACCGGATTAGAGGTCCCCTACGAGCAGTACTTC; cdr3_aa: CASSYTGLEVPYEQYF
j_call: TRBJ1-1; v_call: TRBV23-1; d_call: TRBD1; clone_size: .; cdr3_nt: TGCGCCAGCAGTCAAGGACAGGCTTACGAAGCTTTCTTT; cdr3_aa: CASSQGQAYEAFF
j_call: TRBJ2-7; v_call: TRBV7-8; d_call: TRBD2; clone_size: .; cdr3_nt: TGTGCCAGCAGCTTAGAAGTAGCGGGAGGGTGGGAGCAGTACTTC; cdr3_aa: CASSLEVAGGWEQYF
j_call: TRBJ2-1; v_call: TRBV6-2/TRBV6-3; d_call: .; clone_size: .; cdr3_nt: TGTGCCAGCAGTTACTCGACAGTTTACAATGAGCAGTTCTTC; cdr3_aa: CASSYSTVYNEQFF
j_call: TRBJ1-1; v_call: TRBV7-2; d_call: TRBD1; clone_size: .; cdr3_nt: TGTGCCAGCAGCCCTTGGGACAGCAACACTGAAGCTTTCTTT; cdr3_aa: CASSPWDSNTEAFF
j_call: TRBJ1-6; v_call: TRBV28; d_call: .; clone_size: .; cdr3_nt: TGTGCCAGCAGTCAACGGGCCTATAATTCACCCCTCCACTTT; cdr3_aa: CASSQRAYNSPLHF
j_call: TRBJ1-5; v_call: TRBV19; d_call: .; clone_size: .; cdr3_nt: TGTGCCACCAACCTCCGGGACATAACTGGTGGCAATCAGCCCCAGCATTTT; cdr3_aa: CATNLRDITGGNQPQHF
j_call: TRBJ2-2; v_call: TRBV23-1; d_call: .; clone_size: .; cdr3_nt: TGCGCCAGTACGACAGAACCAGCGAACACCGGGGAGCTGTTTTTT; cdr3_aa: CASTTEPANTGELFF
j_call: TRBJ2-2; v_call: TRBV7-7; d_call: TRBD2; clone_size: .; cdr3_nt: TGTGCTAGCAGCGCCGGGACTAGCGGGATGGGCGGGGAGCTGTTTTTT; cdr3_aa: CASSAGTSGMGGELFF
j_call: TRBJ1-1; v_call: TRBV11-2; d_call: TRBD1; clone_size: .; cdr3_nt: TGTGCCAGCACCGATCCCGGGGGACAGGGGGCCTCTGAAGCTTTCTTT; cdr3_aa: CASTDPGGQGASEAFF
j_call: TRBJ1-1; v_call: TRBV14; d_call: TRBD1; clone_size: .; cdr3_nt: TGTGCCAGCAGCCAAGAATGGGTCACAGGGGGCATAGATACTGAAGCTTTCTTT; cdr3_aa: CASSQEWVTGGIDTEAFF
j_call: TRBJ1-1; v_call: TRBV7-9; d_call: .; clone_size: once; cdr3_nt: TGTGCCAGCAGCCCCCGCAACAGGGACGACACTGAAGCTTTCTTT; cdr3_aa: CASSPRNRDDTEAFF
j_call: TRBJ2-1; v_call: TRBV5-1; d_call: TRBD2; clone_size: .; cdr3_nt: TGCGCCAGCACCCAGACTAGCGCCCACAATGAGCAGTTCTTC; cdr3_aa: CASTQTSAHNEQFF
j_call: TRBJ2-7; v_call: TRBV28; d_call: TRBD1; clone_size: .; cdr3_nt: TGTGCCAGCAGTACTAACCTGGGACAGGGGGTTGGTGACGAGCAGTACTTC; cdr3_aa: CASSTNLGQGVGDEQYF
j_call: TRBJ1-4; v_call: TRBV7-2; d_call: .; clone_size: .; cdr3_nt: TGTGCCAGCAGCCCTCTCCCGGGGGTTGCAAGTGAAAAACTGTTTTTT; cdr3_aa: CASSPLPGVASEKLFF
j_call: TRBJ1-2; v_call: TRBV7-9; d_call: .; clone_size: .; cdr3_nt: TGTGCCAGCAGCTTAGTACGTTCCGGGGATGGCTACACCTTC; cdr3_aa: CASSLVRSGDGYTF